This passage covers 19 T cell receptor beta chains from one sample sequenced in a study of T cells after posttransplantation cyclophosphamide. TCRdb's copy holds only in-frame clones and misses some; the assay was immunoSEQ multiplex PCR. The table records tens of thousands of clones without singletons, the ten largest covering under 7.5%. Sequencing was performed on PBMCs. All receptors derive from a woman aged 55-69 years in good health, CMV-negative, and a related stem cell transplant donor.

This clone came up many times. This chain joins TRBV6-5 and TRBJ1-1; D not certain. CDR1 is MNHEY and CDR2 is SVGAGI in the germline V gene. There are 13 residues in the CDR3. Deletions cut 6 bases from V and 5 bases from J, with 13 bases between. CDR3 region: CASRRGYGTEAFF. CDR3 sequence (DNA): TGTGCCAGCAGAAGAGGGTATGGTACTGAAGCTTTCTTT.

This clone was recorded many times. The chain has TRBV29-1 and TRBJ1-3, with unresolved D. Trimming took off 6 bases at V and 0 bases at J, with 3 bases between the two ends. Germline assignment: CDR1 SQVTM and CDR2 ANQGSEA. The CDR3 loop spans 11 amino acids. CDR3 DNA sequence: TGCAGCGTCATCTCTGGAAACACCATATATTTT. It encodes CSVISGNTIYF.

This clone appeared many times. The chain is built from TRBV4-2 and TRBJ1-1, with D possibly TRBD1 on 6 matching bases. CDR1 is LGHNA, CDR2 YNFKEQ, per germline. Trimming took off 1 base at V and 4 bases at J, with 13 bases between the two ends. CDR3 length: 15 amino acids. In nucleotides, the CDR3 is TGTGCCAGCAGCCAAGCGGGGGGCGCAGCCACTGAAGCTTTCTTT. Translated: CASSQAGGAATEAFF.

This clone was seen at least ten times. This chain links TRBV6-5 with TRBJ1-5; 9 bases map to TRBD1. Germline V lookup: CDR1 MNHEY, CDR2 SVGAGI. CDR3 length: 14 amino acids. V trimming: 8 bases; J trimming: 4 bases; junction bases outside the gene matches: 6. The CDR3 DNA sequence: TGTGCCAGCCGAATGACAGGGGGTAATCAGCCCCAGCATTTT. Its translation: CASRMTGGNQPQHF.

At least ten counts were recorded for this clone. V is TRBV10-3 and J is TRBJ2-1, with TRBD2 identical over 7 bases. CDR1 and CDR2 from the germline V gene are ENHRY and SYGVKD. The CDR3 loop spans 14 amino acids. J was trimmed by 2 bases and V by 6 bases; bases with no gene match: 4. The CDR3 nucleotides are TGTGCCATCAGCCCAGCGGGGACCTACAATGAGCAGTTCTTC. Translation gives CAISPAGTYNEQFF.

Many counts were recorded for this clone. The chain recombines TRBV27 with TRBJ2-1; no reliable D call. This CDR3 contains 15 residues. V was shortened by 3 bases and J by 3 bases, with 12 bases between the two germline ends. Germline V lookup: CDR1 MNHEY, CDR2 SMNVEV (reference sequence). Here the CDR3 DNA reads TGTGCCAGCAGTTTCACTCCGCTAGTCTACAATGAGCAGTTCTTC. Residues: CASSFTPLVYNEQFF.

The CDR3 nucleotides are TGTGCCAGCAGCCCCCCCGGAGCCCTGGCTGGCTATGGCTACACCTTC. Encoded protein: CASSPPGALAGYGYTF. The genes are TRBV28 and TRBJ1-2; D unresolved. Trimming took 6 bases from V and 4 from J, leaving 21 bases between them. This CDR3 comprises 16 residues. Per the germline V gene, CDR1 is MDHEN and CDR2 is SYDVKM.

This clone was detected ten times or more. The V call is TRBV2, the J call TRBJ2-1; 7 nucleotides align to TRBD2. Trimming cost V 6 bases and J 6 bases; bases outside gene matches: 11. The CDR3 consists of 15 residues. The germline V gene has CDR1 SNHLY and CDR2 FYNNEI. CDR3: CASRALADPSNEQFF. DNA for the CDR3: TGTGCCAGCAGGGCCCTAGCGGACCCGAGCAATGAGCAGTTCTTC.

The table lists this clone with many counts. The chain couples TRBV12-2 to TRBJ1-5. TRBV12-2 has pseudogene status. The CDR3 is made up of 16 amino acids. CDR3 loop: CASRLRGRGRGQPQHF. DNA for the CDR3: TGTGCAAGTCGCTTACGAGGTAGGGGGAGGGGACAGCCCCAGCATTTT.

Many counts were recorded for this clone. The genes are TRBV7-9 and TRBJ1-1; 7 nucleotides agree with TRBD1. Germline CDR1 SEHNR, CDR2 FQNEAQ (reference sequence). J lost 9 bases, V lost 0 bases, and 7 bases had no gene match. The CDR3 has 14 amino acids. The CDR3 bases are TGTGCCAGCAGCTTAGCTATGACGACAGGGCAAGCTTTCTTT. Translation gives CASSLAMTTGQAFF.

In this sample, this clone turned up many times. This sequence joins TRBV7-2 and TRBJ2-3; TRBD2 agrees at 12 bases. J gave up 2 bases and V 4 bases, and 4 bases lay outside the gene matches. The CDR3 sequence is 16 residues long. Germline loops: CDR1 SGHTA, CDR2 FQGNSA. CDR3 sequence: CASSYRLAGDTDTQYF. The CDR3 region has the DNA TGTGCCAGCAGCTATCGACTAGCGGGGGACACAGATACGCAGTATTTT.

This clone was seen repeatedly, ten times or more. This chain links TRBV28 with TRBJ2-7; 11 nucleotides match TRBD2. The CDR3 is 14 amino acids. With V trimmed by 6 bases and J by 2 bases, 3 bases remained unmatched. From germline, CDR1 is MDHEN and CDR2 SYDVKM. CDR3 nucleotide sequence: TGTGCCAGCAGACTAGCGGGAGACACCTACGAGCAGTACTTC. This translates into CASRLAGDTYEQYF. Based on the CDR3 plus reference TRBV28 and TRBJ2-7, the full variable domain is DVKVTQSSRYLVKRTGEKVFLECVQDMDHENMFWYRQDPGLGLRLIYFSYDVKMKEKGDIPEGYSVSREKKERFSLILESASTNQTSMYLCASRLAGDTYEQYFGPGTRLTVT.

This clone has at least ten counts. The chain carries TRBV4-1 and TRBJ2-7; 11 bases are shared with TRBD2. The junction had 9 bases not matched to a gene; V was cut back by 2 bases and J by 3 bases. CDR3 length: 17 amino acids. Germline CDR1 MGHRA, CDR2 YSYEKL. This CDR3 is CASSQNGATSGSYEQYF. The CDR3 region has the DNA TGCGCCAGCAGCCAAAATGGGGCAACTAGCGGGAGCTACGAGCAGTACTTC.

This clone was detected ten times or more. The DNA of the CDR3 is TGTGCCAGTAGTATTAGCGGGAGCACAGATACGCAGTATTTT. It is translated as CASSISGSTDTQYF. The chain links TRBV19 to TRBJ2-3, with TRBD2 matching 7 bases. V lost 3 bases and J lost 0; bases outside the gene matches: 0. The CDR3 runs 14 residues. CDR1 is LNHDA, CDR2 SQIVND, per germline (reference sequence).

This clone was recorded many times. The chain combines TRBV7-9 with TRBJ2-5; possible D gene TRBD1, 6 bases. Germline CDR1 reads SEHNR; CDR2 reads FQNEAQ (reference sequence). The length of the CDR3 is 16 residues. Trimming removed 1 base at V and 4 bases at J, with 16 bases between. This CDR3 is CASSLVGPGERETQYF. The CDR3 nucleotides are TGTGCCAGCAGCTTAGTGGGGCCAGGGGAGAGAGAGACCCAGTACTTC.

This clone was detected many times. This sequence joins TRBV6-1 and TRBJ2-5; 10 bases fit TRBD2. The J segment lost 5 bases and the V segment lost 2 bases, leaving 2 bases of the junction unmatched. CDR1 is MNHNS and CDR2 is SASEGT in the germline V gene. This CDR3 is 14 amino acids long. The DNA for the CDR3 is TGTGCCAGCAGTGAAAGCGGGAGGGCCGAGACCCAGTACTTC. Translation: CASSESGRAETQYF.

This clone was recorded many times. The chain carries TRBV7-9 and TRBJ1-3, with D maybe TRBD1 (5 bases). The CDR3 length is 14 residues. Trimming took 3 bases from V and 2 from J, leaving 8 bases between them. CDR1 and CDR2 from the germline V gene are SEHNR and FQNEAQ (reference sequence). CDR3 protein: CASSLTVAGNTIYF. The CDR3 DNA sequence: TGTGCCAGCAGCTTGACAGTAGCTGGAAACACCATATATTTT.

This clone was counted at least ten times. V is TRBV6-6 and J is TRBJ2-1; the match to TRBD2 covers 7 bases. The CDR3 is 16 residues long. J gave up 8 bases and V 6 bases, and 16 bases lay outside the gene matches. The germline V gene encodes CDR1 MNHNY and CDR2 SVGAGI (reference sequence). CDR3 sequence: CASSRGVGGPVHEQFF. As DNA, the CDR3 is TGTGCCAGCAGCAGAGGAGTGGGAGGGCCAGTCCATGAGCAGTTCTTC.

The sample holds many counts of this clone. V is TRBV5-1 and J is TRBJ2-5; a possible D gene is TRBD1 (6 bases). Germline V lookup: CDR1 SGHRS, CDR2 YFSETQ. V was trimmed by 2 bases and J by 4 bases, leaving 15 bases between them. CDR3 size: 15 residues. Here the CDR3 reads CASSFGQSNGETQYF. The CDR3 bases are TGCGCCAGCAGCTTCGGACAGAGCAACGGAGAGACCCAGTACTTC.